This T cell receptor (beta chain) was identified during a study of blood T cell repertoires in COVID-19. Study at large: Material from acute and convalescent COVID-19 was sourced from the United States, Italy and Spain. PBMCs, B-cell-depleted T cells, or T cells provided the cDNA or gDNA that made up the material.

The CDR3 runs to 13 residues. V was trimmed by 2 bases and J by 5 bases, leaving 6 bases between them. Germline V gene sequence: CDR1 SNHLY, CDR2 FYNNEI. TCRdb's table, derived via immunoSEQ multiplex PCR, lists solely in-frame clones and lacks some. The sample shows roughly 100,000 clones, more than 85% of them seen only once. The sample was peripheral blood. This sequence was found in a human donor in a cohort sampled during active COVID-19. The rearrangement joins TRBV2 to TRBJ2-2; TRBD1 might be the D (5 bases). CDR3 nucleotides: TGTGCCAGCAGTGAACAGGGTACCGGGGAGCTGTTTTTT. Translating it yields CASSEQGTGELFF.